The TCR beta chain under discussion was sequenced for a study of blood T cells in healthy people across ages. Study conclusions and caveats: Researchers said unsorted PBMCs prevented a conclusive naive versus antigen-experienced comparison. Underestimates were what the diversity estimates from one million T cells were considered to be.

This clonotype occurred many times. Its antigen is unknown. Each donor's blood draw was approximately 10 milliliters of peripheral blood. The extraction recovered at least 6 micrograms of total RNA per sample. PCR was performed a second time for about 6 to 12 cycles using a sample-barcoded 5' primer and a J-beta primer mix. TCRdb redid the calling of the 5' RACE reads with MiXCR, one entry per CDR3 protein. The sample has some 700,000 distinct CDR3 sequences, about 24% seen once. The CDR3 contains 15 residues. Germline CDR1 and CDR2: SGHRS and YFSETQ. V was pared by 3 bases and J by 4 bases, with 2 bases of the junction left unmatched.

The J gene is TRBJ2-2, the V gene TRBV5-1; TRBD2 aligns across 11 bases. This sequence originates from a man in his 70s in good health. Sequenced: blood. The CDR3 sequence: CASSSLAGATGELFF. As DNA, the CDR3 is TGCGCCAGCAGCTCACTAGCGGGGGCCACCGGGGAGCTGTTTTTT.